These 15 T cell receptor beta chains were sequenced from one sample in a study of T cells in Graves' hyperthyroidism and ophthalmopathy. Amplification targeted TCR beta CDR3 regions from RNA transcripts. When the TCR CDR3 underwent first-round RT-PCR, the HTBI primer set was used. One entry per CDR3 protein, called by TCRdb with MiXCR from the multiplex PCR reads. The sample has about 620,000 distinct CDR3 sequences, 15% to 20% seen once. Sequencing was performed on blood. All receptors derive from a woman in her 30s with Graves' hyperthyroidism.

In regard to this clonotype: The junction shows a germline mismatch at one end, possibly a read error. The CDR3 spells CVSSLGTGTFQETQYF. CDR3 nucleotides: TGTGTCAGCAGCCTTGGGACAGGGACCTTTCAAGAGACCCAGTACTTC. V and J are TRBV14 and TRBJ2-5, with 9 bases matching TRBD1. This CDR3 region has 16 residues. Germline CDR1 and CDR2: SGHDN and FVKESK.

In regard to this clonotype: It may be a read error: a sequence one base away is much more abundant. The chain is built from TRBV6-1 and TRBJ2-7, with TRBD2 matching 7 bases. The CDR3 sequence is 15 residues long. The ends lost 6 bases at V and 2 bases at J; junction bases unmatched: 10. Germline assignment: CDR1 MNHNS and CDR2 SASEGT. In DNA form, the CDR3 reads TGTGCCAGCAGGCATCTAGTGGGAGGGCCCTACGAGCAGTACTTC. It specifies CASRHLVGGPYEQYF.

This clonotype was observed a few times. This sequence joins TRBV6-4 and TRBJ1-2; D is undetermined. In germline, CDR1 is MRHNA, CDR2 SNTAGT. The CDR3 is made up of 14 amino acids. V shed 6 bases and J shed 2 bases, with 13 bases lying between them. This CDR3 reads CASRPNQRNYGYTF. CDR3 DNA sequence: TGTGCCAGCAGACCTAACCAGCGGAACTATGGCTACACCTTC.

The chain couples TRBV12-3 or TRBV12-4 to TRBJ2-3; tentative D call: TRBD2 (5 bases). Trimming took 2 bases from V and 3 from J, leaving 15 bases between them. CDR3 length: 16 residues. CDR3 amino acids: CASSLSLEGSTDTQYF. DNA of the CDR3: TGTGCCAGCAGTTTATCGCTAGAAGGGAGTACAGATACGCAGTATTTT.

This clonotype was detected ten times or more. V gene TRBV20-1 combines with J gene TRBJ2-7; D is perhaps TRBD2 (6 bases). The ends were cut back, 3 bases at V and 0 bases at J, with 15 bases in the middle. The germline gives CDR1 DFQATT, CDR2 SNEGSKA (reference sequence). The CDR3 is 15 amino acids. The CDR3 coding sequence is TGCAGTGCTAGGCCCCGGGACTGGTACTCCTACGAGCAGTACTTC. It yields the protein CSARPRDWYSYEQYF.

The rearrangement uses TRBV6-2 or TRBV6-3 and TRBJ2-2; 10 nucleotides align to TRBD2. The CDR3 has 18 amino acids. The junction had 12 bases not matched to a gene; V was cut back by 6 bases and J by 2 bases. Germline CDR1 and CDR2: MNHEY and SVGEGT. DNA of the CDR3: TGTGCCAGCAGCCCCCATCCGGGACTAGCGAGAAACACCGGGGAGCTGTTTTTT. Amino acids: CASSPHPGLARNTGELFF.

This clonotype was recorded a few times. The CDR3: CASSPDHGSYYSNQPQHF. The CDR3 DNA reads TGTGCCAGCAGCCCGGATCACGGCTCATATTATAGCAATCAGCCCCAGCATTTT. The rearrangement joins TRBV6-1 to TRBJ1-5; D remains ambiguous. The CDR3 sequence is 18 residues long. The germline CDR1 and CDR2 sequences are MNHNS and SASEGT. V gave up 6 bases and J gave up 0 bases, with 21 bases separating them.

This clonotype showed up just a few times. The V call is TRBV3-1, the J call TRBJ2-2; tentatively, D is TRBD2 (5 bases). Trimming pared 4 bases from V and 5 bases from J, leaving 8 bases between. Germline V gene data show CDR1 as LGHDT and CDR2 as YNNKEL (reference sequence). The CDR3 runs to 13 residues. This chain's CDR3 is CASSPRLTGELFF. As DNA, the CDR3 is TGTGCCAGCAGCCCGCGACTAACCGGGGAGCTGTTTTTT.

The chain's CDR3 is CASLRSSGPTDTQYF. The CDR3 bases are TGTGCCAGCCTCCGGAGTAGCGGGCCCACAGATACGCAGTATTTT. This chain links TRBV2 with TRBJ2-3; TRBD2 matches 7 bases. The V gene's germline CDR1 is SNHLY and CDR2 FYNNEI. The CDR3 is 15 residues long. The V and J ends lost 8 bases and 2 bases, in that order; junction bases with no gene match: 10. Full variable domain (missing parts from reference TRBV2 and TRBJ2-3): EPEVTQTPSHQVTQMGQEVILRCVPISNHLYFYWYRQILGQKVEFLVSFYNNEISEKSEIFDDQFSVERPDGSNFTLKIRSTKLEDSAMYFCASLRSSGPTDTQYFGPGTRLTVL.

The chain carries TRBV7-8 and TRBJ1-2; possibly TRBD1 for D (6 bases). Looked up from germline, CDR1 is SGHVS and CDR2 is FQNEAQ. V was trimmed by 2 bases and J by 3 bases, leaving 10 bases between them. This CDR3 is 14 amino acids long. CDR3 sequence: CASSLRGADYGYTF. Here the CDR3 DNA reads TGTGCCAGCAGCTTACGGGGGGCCGACTATGGCTACACCTTC.

Many counts were recorded for this clonotype. The J gene is TRBJ2-7, the V gene TRBV7-2; 7 bases fit TRBD2. Germline V lookup: CDR1 SGHTA, CDR2 FQGNSA. With 1 base clipped from V and 9 bases from J, the junction kept 6 bases outside the gene matches. This CDR3 contains 13 residues. This CDR3 reads CASSLGEGLGQYF. The CDR3 bases are TGTGCCAGCAGCTTAGGGGAGGGGTTGGGGCAGTACTTC.

This clonotype was recorded a few times. This chain uses TRBV6-1 with TRBJ1-1; tentatively, D is TRBD1 (5 bases). The CDR3 is 15 residues long. In germline, CDR1 is MNHNS, CDR2 SASEGT. The V and J ends lost 2 bases and 5 bases respectively, with 15 bases between them. The DNA of the CDR3 is TGTGCCAGCAGTGAATGGTGGCGGGGGGGGACTGAAGCTTTCTTT. It translates to CASSEWWRGGTEAFF.

J is TRBJ1-2 and V is TRBV29-1; a possible D gene is TRBD1 (5 bases). Germline V gives CDR1 SQVTM, CDR2 ANQGSEA. The CDR3 contains 14 residues. V gave up 4 bases and J gave up 8 bases, with 20 bases separating them. The chain's CDR3 is CSVVRDGRVGGYTF. CDR3 sequence (DNA): TGCAGCGTTGTAAGGGACGGAAGGGTCGGCGGCTACACCTTC.

This clonotype was found a few times. The chain employs TRBV11-3 and TRBJ2-2; D is unresolved. This CDR3 has 17 residues. Germline V gene lookup returns CDR1 SGHNT and CDR2 YENEEA. The V end was cut by 1 base, the J end by 4 bases, with 16 bases between. As DNA, the CDR3 is TGTGCCAGCAGCTTAGTGGGCCCAAAGAGTTTCACCGGGGAGCTGTTTTTT. This translates into CASSLVGPKSFTGELFF.

This clonotype was seen many times. The V call is TRBV20-1, the J call TRBJ2-1, with TRBD2 identical over 7 bases. The germline V gene has CDR1 DFQATT and CDR2 SNEGSKA (reference sequence). The CDR3 is 15 amino acids. Losses at the gene ends were 6 bases for V and 8 bases for J; bases not matched to a gene: 16. The CDR3 DNA reads as TGCAGTGCCTTAAAAGTGTCTAGCGGACTGGATGAGCAGTTCTTC. It specifies CSALKVSSGLDEQFF.